Each of the 32 T cell receptor beta chains below was sequenced from the same sample in a study of T cells in Graves' hyperthyroidism and ophthalmopathy. TCR beta CDR3 region amplification was performed from RNA transcripts. RT-PCR in the first round (using the HTBI primer set) targeted the TCR CDR3. From the multiplex PCR reads, TCRdb called clonotypes with MiXCR, one entry per CDR3 protein. The table shows approximately 870,000 distinct CDR3 sequences, with about two fifths occurring only once. Sequencing was performed on blood. Receptor source: a man younger than 30 with Graves' hyperthyroidism.

J is TRBJ1-1 and V is TRBV29-1; D is unclear. This CDR3 spans 13 amino acids. The germline V gene encodes CDR1 SQVTM and CDR2 ANQGSEA. V was pared by 8 bases and J by 1 base, with 14 bases between. CDR3 residues: CSLIPGWNTEAFF. CDR3 nucleotides: TGCAGCTTAATTCCGGGGTGGAACACTGAAGCTTTCTTT.

The chain carries TRBV7-9 and TRBJ2-7; a possible D gene is TRBD1 (6 bases). V was trimmed by 5 bases and J by 5 bases, leaving 10 bases between them. This CDR3 comprises 12 residues. Germline V gene data show CDR1 as SEHNR and CDR2 as FQNEAQ (reference sequence). This chain's CDR3 is CASSTGPHEQYF. The CDR3 DNA is TGTGCCAGCAGCACAGGGCCCCACGAGCAGTACTTC.

This clonotype has more than one count but fewer than ten. V is TRBV12-3 or TRBV12-4 and J is TRBJ1-6; D remains unclear. With 5 bases removed from V and 6 bases from J, the gap between germline ends came to 14 bases. This CDR3 spans 15 amino acids. CDR3 sequence (DNA): TGTGCCAGCAGTCCCACCCCAGAGTTTAATTCACCCCTCCACTTT. This sequence encodes CASSPTPEFNSPLHF.

This clonotype was found once. Possible read error: a much larger clone is one base away. J is TRBJ1-1 and V is TRBV7-2, with D perhaps matching TRBD1 (5 bases). Germline CDR1 reads SGHTA; CDR2 reads FQGNSA. The CDR3 runs to 14 residues. For the CDR3, the DNA is TGTGCCAGCAGCCGGGATTGGGGGAACACTGAAGCTTCCTTT. It yields the protein CASSRDWGNTEASF.

The chain employs TRBV6-6 and TRBJ2-6; D uncertain. Germline V lookup: CDR1 MNHNY, CDR2 SVGAGI (reference sequence). The ends were cut back, 4 bases at V and 4 bases at J, with 11 bases in the middle. This CDR3 has 15 amino acids. CDR3 protein: CASSFPPMGANVLTF. In DNA form, the CDR3 reads TGTGCCAGCAGTTTCCCTCCTATGGGGGCCAACGTCCTGACTTTC.

The count of this clonotype is one. This chain uses TRBV7-9 with TRBJ2-5, with D perhaps given as TRBD1 or TRBD2 (5 bases each). The CDR3 spans 16 residues. Germline loops: CDR1 SEHNR, CDR2 FQNEAQ (reference sequence). The V end was cut by 0 bases, the J end by 5 bases, with 16 bases between. CDR3 loop: CASSLARIGGWETQYF. The DNA for the CDR3 is TGTGCCAGCAGCTTAGCGAGAATTGGGGGATGGGAGACCCAGTACTTC.

The chain is built from TRBV29-1 and TRBJ1-1; D is possibly TRBD1 (6 bases). Germline V lookup: CDR1 SQVTM, CDR2 ANQGSEA. The CDR3 has 13 residues. V lost 6 bases to trimming and J lost 5 bases, with 16 bases between them. The CDR3 DNA reads TGCAGCGTGGACCAGGGGCGAGGAACTGAAGCTTTCTTT. It is translated as CSVDQGRGTEAFF.

CDR3 DNA: TGTGCCAGCAGCGTAGGTTGGGGGAAGACTGAAGCTTTCTTT. This sequence encodes CASSVGWGKTEAFF. This rearrangement joins TRBV9 to TRBJ1-1; a weak D match, TRBD1 (5 bases). The V end was cut by 0 bases, the J end by 5 bases, with 11 bases between. CDR3 length: 14 amino acids. Germline V gene data show CDR1 as SGDLS and CDR2 as YYNGEE.

This chain uses TRBV7-9 with TRBJ2-7, with D possibly being TRBD2 (6 bases). The CDR3 runs 12 residues. Germline CDR1 is SEHNR and CDR2 is FQNEAQ (reference sequence). Trimming stripped 8 bases from V and 7 bases from J, with 15 bases between. This chain's CDR3 is CASEEGQREQYF. The DNA of the CDR3 is TGTGCCAGCGAGGAGGGGCAACGAGAGCAGTACTTC. Supplemented by reference TRBV7-9 and TRBJ2-7, the full variable domain reads DTGVSQNPRHKITKRGQNVTFRCDPISEHNRLYWYRQTLGQGPEFLTYFQNEAQLEKSRLLSDRFSAERPKGSFSTLEIQRTEQGDSAMYLCASEEGQREQYFGPGTRLTVT.

This clonotype was counted at least ten times. This chain joins TRBV20-1 and TRBJ2-5; 9 bases agree with TRBD1. Per the germline V gene, CDR1 is DFQATT and CDR2 is SNEGSKA (reference sequence). The CDR3 is 12 amino acids. V trimming: 5 bases; J trimming: 5 bases; junction bases outside the gene matches: 3. The CDR3 loop is CSALQGAETQYF. CDR3 coding DNA: TGCAGTGCTTTACAGGGGGCTGAGACCCAGTACTTC.

This clonotype was counted many times. The rearrangement joins TRBV24-1 to TRBJ2-5; 7 bases fit TRBD2. The germline V gene has CDR1 KGHDR and CDR2 SFDVKD. The CDR3 covers 18 residues. V shed 3 bases and J 2 bases; nucleotides not matched to a gene: 14. CDR3 sequence reads: CATSDPMTGGRGQETQYF. The CDR3 region has the DNA TGTGCCACCAGTGATCCTATGACGGGAGGAAGAGGGCAAGAGACCCAGTACTTC.

The chain carries TRBV5-1 and TRBJ2-7; maybe TRBD2 (5 bases). The V and J ends lost 4 bases and 6 bases respectively, with 14 bases between them. CDR1 SGHRS and CDR2 YFSETQ come from the germline V gene. CDR3 size: 13 residues. CDR3 region: CASSLHVEGEQYF. For the CDR3, the DNA is TGCGCCAGCAGCCTACATGTCGAGGGCGAGCAGTACTTC.

This clonotype was picked up a small number of times. The chain has TRBV20-1 and TRBJ1-5; TRBD1 matches at 8 bases. Germline CDR1 is DFQATT and CDR2 is SNEGSKA (reference sequence). Trimming at V came to 2 bases and at J to 3 bases, leaving 9 bases not matched to a gene. The CDR3 has 16 residues. CDR3 nucleotides: TGCAGTGCTAGAAAACAAGGGGACAGGCCCAATCAGCCCCAGCATTTT. Its protein is CSARKQGDRPNQPQHF.

V is TRBV14 and J is TRBJ1-1; D is ambiguous. CDR3 length equals 13 residues. Between the trimmed V and J ends, which lost 7 bases and 4 bases, there was a span of 13 bases. Germline V gives CDR1 SGHDN, CDR2 FVKESK. This CDR3 reads CASIPDKTTEAFF. In DNA form, the CDR3 reads TGTGCCAGCATCCCCGACAAAACCACTGAAGCTTTCTTT.

The V call is TRBV6-4, the J call TRBJ2-2; D perhaps matches TRBD2 (5 bases). Germline assignment: CDR1 MRHNA and CDR2 SNTAGT. The V end lost 7 bases, the J end lost 4 bases, and 19 bases lay between the germline ends. The CDR3 spans 16 residues. The CDR3 nucleotides read TGTGCCAGCAACCCTCAAAGGACTCGGGGCACCGGGGAGCTGTTTTTT. Protein product: CASNPQRTRGTGELFF.

The chain employs TRBV12-3 or TRBV12-4 and TRBJ2-5; D unresolved. V lost 3 bases to trimming and J lost 0 bases, with 14 bases between them. The CDR3 loop spans 16 amino acids. The CDR3 loop is CASSFGQTADQETQYF. In DNA form, the CDR3 reads TGTGCCAGCAGTTTTGGCCAAACCGCCGACCAAGAGACCCAGTACTTC.

In its sample, this clonotype was seen once. The CDR3 carries no conserved terminal phenylalanine or tryptophan, so it likely arises from a read error. The rearrangement links TRBV7-3 to TRBJ2-2, with D maybe TRBD2 (7 bases). Germline V gives CDR1 SGHTA, CDR2 FQGTGA. CDR3 length equals 16 residues. Trimming took off 7 bases at V and 5 bases at J, with 20 bases between the two ends. The chain's CDR3 is CASTPGDYGDTGELFL. Written as DNA, the CDR3 is TGTGCCAGCACCCCAGGGGACTACGGGGATACCGGGGAGCTGTTTCTT.

The CDR3 DNA reads as TGCAGTGCTGGTCCCCGGAGCCAAGAGACCCAGTACTTC. Its protein product is CSAGPRSQETQYF. The chain joins TRBV20-1 to TRBJ2-5; D is ambiguous. The CDR3 extends over 13 amino acids. Germline V gene sequence: CDR1 DFQATT, CDR2 SNEGSKA (reference sequence). V was shortened by 5 bases and J by 1 base, with 11 bases between the two germline ends.

The V call is TRBV6-5, the J call TRBJ1-2; D not certain. Trimming took 1 base from V and 0 from J, leaving 12 bases between them. This CDR3 has 16 amino acids. The germline V gene has CDR1 MNHEY and CDR2 SVGAGI. This CDR3 reads CASSYFRSKANYGYTF. The CDR3 nucleotides read TGTGCCAGCAGTTACTTCAGGAGCAAAGCTAACTATGGCTACACCTTC.

This clonotype was picked up a small number of times. The chain employs TRBV12-3 or TRBV12-4 and TRBJ2-7, with D possibly TRBD2 on 5 matching bases. Trimming left V 3 bases short and J 3 bases short, with 12 bases between. This CDR3 spans 14 amino acids. This chain's CDR3 is CASSFGGSDYEQYF. Here the CDR3 DNA reads TGTGCCAGCAGTTTCGGAGGATCCGACTACGAGCAGTACTTC.

The chain is built from TRBV18 and TRBJ1-2; 7 bases are shared with TRBD1. The germline gives CDR1 KGHSH, CDR2 LQKENI. V lost 3 bases to trimming and J lost 10 bases; unmatched junction nucleotides: 5. The CDR3 contains 12 residues. CDR3 residues: CASSPLRGNYTF. CDR3 coding DNA: TGTGCCAGCTCACCCCTCAGGGGGAACTACACCTTC.

The chain carries TRBV6-4 and TRBJ2-7, with 11 bases fitting TRBD2. The length of the CDR3 is 15 residues. After removal of 3 bases from V and 7 bases from J, the junction contained 8 bases not matched to a gene. Germline assignment: CDR1 MRHNA and CDR2 SNTAGT. In DNA form, the CDR3 reads TGTGCCAGCAGTGAAGCGCCACTAGCGGGAGTGGAGCAGTACTTC. It encodes CASSEAPLAGVEQYF.

This clonotype has more than one count but fewer than ten. The chain combines TRBV7-9 with TRBJ1-1, with D possibly being TRBD1 (5 bases). The V and J ends lost 8 bases and 1 base respectively, with 20 bases between them. This CDR3 is built from 16 residues. CDR1 is SEHNR and CDR2 is FQNEAQ in the germline V gene (reference sequence). The CDR3 sequence: CASRRIRQTSNTEAFF. The CDR3 DNA sequence: TGTGCCAGCCGGAGAATTCGACAGACATCGAACACTGAAGCTTTCTTT.

This clonotype has just a few counts. One end of the junction varies from germline; a read error may be responsible. V gene TRBV13 combines with J gene TRBJ1-1; D unresolved. CDR1 and CDR2 from the germline V gene are PRHDT and FYEKMQ (reference sequence). The CDR3 has 10 amino acids. The CDR3 sequence is CASTSRVAAF. The CDR3 bases are TGTGCCAGCACCTCCCGCGTGGCTGCTTTT.

CDR3 amino acids: CASSLSVGTYEQYF. In nucleotides, the CDR3 is TGTGCCAGCAGTTTGTCCGTAGGAACCTACGAGCAGTACTTC. The rearrangement uses TRBV12-3 or TRBV12-4 and TRBJ2-7; D is uncertain. Trimming removed 3 bases at V and 2 bases at J, with 11 bases between. The CDR3 is 14 amino acids.

The chain couples TRBV2 to TRBJ2-1, with unresolved D. CDR1 and CDR2 (germline): SNHLY, FYNNEI. CDR3 length: 13 amino acids. Trimming removed 10 bases from V and 0 bases from J, with 10 bases in between. The CDR3 bases are TGTGCCAATAGTGAGGACTCCTACAATGAGCAGTTCTTC. It is translated as CANSEDSYNEQFF.

The chain recombines TRBV20-1 with TRBJ2-2; D might be TRBD1 (5 bases). The CDR3 spans 13 residues. V lost 6 bases and J 4 bases, leaving 12 bases between the germline ends. Per the germline V gene, CDR1 is DFQATT and CDR2 is SNEGSKA (reference sequence). The CDR3: CSALRQGTGELFF. As DNA, the CDR3 is TGCAGTGCCCTCAGGCAGGGCACCGGGGAGCTGTTTTTT.

In regard to this clonotype: Given a much more abundant clone one base away, this may be a read error. The chain couples TRBV19 to TRBJ1-6, with TRBD1 matching over 7 bases. The CDR3 covers 16 residues. The V gene end was trimmed by 6 bases and the J gene end by 7 bases; junction bases not matched to a gene: 12. CDR1 LNHDA and CDR2 SQIVND come from the germline V gene (reference sequence). The CDR3: CASRTVQDRPNSPLHF. The CDR3 DNA is TGTGCCAGTAGAACGGTCCAGGACAGGCCCAATTCACCCCTCCACTTT.

Remarks on this clonotype: A much larger clone differs from this one at a single base, so this may be a read error. The gene calls are TRBV7-2 and TRBJ2-7, with D possibly matching TRBD1 (6 bases). The CDR3 contains 13 residues. Per the germline V gene, CDR1 is SGHTA and CDR2 is FQGNSA. V lost 2 bases and J lost 10, with 15 bases in between. CDR3 bases: TGTACCAGCAGCTTACAGGGGACCGGGGAACAGTACTTC. Translated, it gives CTSSLQGTGEQYF. The complete variable domain, with remaining parts taken from reference TRBV7-2 and TRBJ2-7, reads GAGVSQSPSNKVTEKGKDVELRCDPISGHTALYWYRQSLGQGLEFLIYFQGNSAPDKSGLPSDRFSAERTGGSVSTLTIQRTQQEDSAVYLCTSSLQGTGEQYFGPGTRLTVT.

There are many counts of this clonotype. The chain combines TRBV12-3 or TRBV12-4 with TRBJ1-6, with 7 bases that match TRBD1. The length of the CDR3 is 13 residues. V dropped 6 bases and J dropped 5; count of bases not matched to a gene: 1. CDR3 bases: TGTGCCAGCAGAGGGACAGATAATTCACCCCTCCACTTT. Protein product: CASRGTDNSPLHF.

This sequence joins TRBV7-3 and TRBJ2-2; D is perhaps TRBD1 or TRBD2 (5 bases each). This CDR3 comprises 15 residues. V shed 5 bases and J shed 4 bases, with 14 bases lying between them. The germline V gene encodes CDR1 SGHTA and CDR2 FQGTGA. CDR3 sequence reads: CASSLGHRGTGELFF. CDR3 coding DNA: TGTGCCAGCAGCCTCGGACACCGGGGCACCGGGGAGCTGTTTTTT.

The chain couples TRBV20-1 to TRBJ2-5; the match to TRBD1 covers 10 bases. CDR3 length: 10 residues. Germline V gives CDR1 DFQATT, CDR2 SNEGSKA (reference sequence). CDR3 region: CAVGQGAQYF. The CDR3 region has the DNA TGCGCTGTAGGACAGGGGGCCCAGTACTTC.